Below are 13 T cell receptor beta chains sequenced from a single sample in a study of memory CD4+ T cells and cytomegalovirus serostatus. Profiling relied on immunoSEQ multiplex PCR, and the TCRdb table lists in-frame clones only, not all of them. The sample has almost 45,000 clones, about 79% seen once. The sort gate was single viable CD3+CD4+CD8-CD45RO+ cells for memory CD4+ T cells. The specimen sequenced was memory CD4+ T cells from blood. The receptor source for this set is an adult in good health and CMV-seronegative.

The chain is built from TRBV6-1 and TRBJ1-6; possible D gene TRBD1, 5 bases. The V gene's germline CDR1 is MNHNS and CDR2 SASEGT. V dropped 2 bases and J dropped 19 bases, with 12 bases sitting between them. The CDR3 length is 11 residues. The CDR3 sequence is CASSELRGPHF. CDR3 sequence (DNA): TGTGCCAGCAGTGAACTTCGGGGACCTCACTTT.

The CDR3 nucleotides read TGTGCCAGCAGCCAAGTGGGACAGAACACTGAAGCTTTCTTT. Translating it yields CASSQVGQNTEAFF. V usage is TRBV14 and J usage is TRBJ1-1, with D maybe TRBD1 (6 bases). Germline lookup yields CDR1 SGHDN and CDR2 FVKESK. The germline V and J ends were trimmed by 1 base and 1 base, with 7 bases remaining between them. This CDR3 is 14 amino acids long.

The gene calls are TRBV30 and TRBJ2-1, with TRBD2 identical over 11 bases. CDR1 and CDR2 (germline): GTSNPN, SVGIG (reference sequence). Trimming removed 2 bases from V and 5 bases from J; junction bases left unmatched: 8. The CDR3 runs 16 residues. CDR3 nucleotides: TGTGCCTGGAGTCGGGGGGGGACTAGCGGCCACAATGAGCAGTTCTTC. Its translation: CAWSRGGTSGHNEQFF.

This chain joins TRBV7-2 and TRBJ1-1, with TRBD1 identical over 8 bases. In germline, CDR1 is SGHTA, CDR2 FQGNSA. With 1 base clipped from V and 3 bases from J, the junction kept 4 bases outside the gene matches. The CDR3 has 15 residues. The CDR3 nucleotides read TGTGCCAGCAGCTTAGAACAGGGGGGGGACACTGAAGCTTTCTTT. Amino acid sequence: CASSLEQGGDTEAFF.

The chain combines TRBV2 with TRBJ2-1, with 10 bases aligning to TRBD2. The V and J ends lost 7 bases and 6 bases, in that order; junction bases with no gene match: 9. From germline, CDR1 is SNHLY and CDR2 FYNNEI. The CDR3 runs 15 residues. CDR3 amino acids: CASKLRLAGANEQFF. The CDR3 bases are TGTGCCAGCAAGTTGCGCCTAGCGGGGGCCAATGAGCAGTTCTTC. Filled out from reference TRBV2 and TRBJ2-1, the complete variable domain reads EPEVTQTPSHQVTQMGQEVILRCVPISNHLYFYWYRQILGQKVEFLVSFYNNEISEKSEIFDDQFSVERPDGSNFTLKIRSTKLEDSAMYFCASKLRLAGANEQFFGPGTRLTVL.

The genes are TRBV19 and TRBJ2-7; 7 nucleotides match TRBD2. The CDR3 has 15 residues. Germline CDR1 LNHDA, CDR2 SQIVND (reference sequence). The ends lost 4 bases at V and 2 bases at J; junction bases unmatched: 8. For the CDR3, the DNA is TGTGCCAGTAGTACCCTTGCGGGAGCCCCCTACGAGCAGTACTTC. Encoded protein: CASSTLAGAPYEQYF.

The rearrangement uses TRBV7-3 and TRBJ1-1; possibly TRBD1 for D (5 bases). V dropped 3 bases and J dropped 1 base, with 6 bases sitting between them. The germline CDR1 and CDR2 sequences are SGHTA and FQGTGA. The CDR3 has 13 residues. CDR3 loop: CASSFQGNTEAFF. The CDR3 region has the DNA TGTGCCAGCAGCTTTCAGGGGAACACTGAAGCTTTCTTT.

This rearrangement joins TRBV4-1 to TRBJ2-3; D is ambiguous. From germline, CDR1 is MGHRA and CDR2 YSYEKL. The germline V and J ends were trimmed by 3 bases and 6 bases, with 10 bases remaining between them. The CDR3 sequence is 13 residues long. The CDR3 loop is CASSQQISDTQYF. The CDR3 region has the DNA TGCGCCAGCAGCCAGCAGATTTCGGATACGCAGTATTTT.

The J gene is TRBJ1-2, the V gene TRBV6-6; D unresolved. The ends were cut back, 0 bases at V and 6 bases at J, with 11 bases in the middle. The CDR3 sequence is 14 residues long. The germline V gene encodes CDR1 MNHNY and CDR2 SVGAGI (reference sequence). The CDR3 region has the DNA TGTGCCAGCAGTTACTCGACACCACAGAATGGCTACACCTTC. It specifies CASSYSTPQNGYTF.

J is TRBJ2-1 and V is TRBV7-2, with 9 positions matching TRBD2. V lost 1 base, J lost 5 bases, and 9 bases stayed unmatched. CDR1 and CDR2 (germline): SGHTA, FQGNSA. This CDR3 comprises 17 residues. This chain's CDR3 is CASSLGGRLAGHNEQFF. DNA for the CDR3: TGTGCCAGCAGCTTAGGAGGTAGGCTAGCGGGGCACAATGAGCAGTTCTTC.

In its sample, this clone was seen once. J is TRBJ2-3 and V is TRBV6-4; 8 nucleotides line up with TRBD2. Germline lookup yields CDR1 MRHNA and CDR2 SNTAGT. The CDR3 sequence is 16 residues long. V lost 0 bases, J lost 2 bases, and 4 bases stayed unmatched. Written as DNA, the CDR3 is TGTGCCAGCAGTGACTCGGCGGGAGGAAACACAGATACGCAGTATTTT. This gives the protein CASSDSAGGNTDTQYF.

This clone appeared a few times. For the CDR3, the DNA is TGTGCCAGCAGGGGGACTGGAACCTACAATGAGCAGTTCTTC. The encoded protein is CASRGTGTYNEQFF. This chain links TRBV2 with TRBJ2-1, with a possible D match to TRBD2 (6 bases). Germline CDR1 SNHLY, CDR2 FYNNEI. The V end lost 6 bases, the J end lost 2 bases, and 11 bases lay between the germline ends. The CDR3 has 14 residues.

A few counts support this clone. This chain links TRBV2 with TRBJ2-1; TRBD2 aligns across 10 bases. Germline CDR1 is SNHLY and CDR2 is FYNNEI. V lost 8 bases to trimming and J lost 4 bases; unmatched junction nucleotides: 2. The CDR3 runs 13 residues. The CDR3 region is CASGTSEYNEQFF. Here the CDR3 DNA reads TGTGCCAGCGGGACTAGCGAATACAATGAGCAGTTCTTC.